This T cell receptor beta chain emerged from a study of cytomegalovirus exposure and HLA in healthy donors. 13 Jbeta primers and 60 Vbeta primers were used for the PCR. Some clones are missing from TCRdb's copy, which holds only in-frame ones; the method was immunoSEQ multiplex PCR. The sample holds under 200,000 clones, around 79% seen once. The germline V gene has CDR1 SGHRS and CDR2 YFSETQ. With V trimmed by 0 bases and J by 14 bases, 6 bases remained unmatched. CDR3 length equals 14 residues. V and J are TRBV5-1 and TRBJ1-6; 9 bases match TRBD1. Sequenced material: PBMCs. The sequence came from a male donor in good health and CMV-seropositive. CDR3 in DNA: TGCGCCAGCAGCTTGGGGACAGGGGCCCTCACCCTCCACTTT. The encoded protein is CASSLGTGALTLHF.